This T cell receptor beta chain was sequenced in a study of shared clonotypes between healthy human individuals. Findings of the study overall: Clonotypes not shared had lower generation probabilities than those common to all four donors. Relative to memory subsets, naive subsets generally showed larger estimated richness.

V dropped 4 bases and J dropped 8 bases, with 6 bases sitting between them. Germline V CDR1 and CDR2: SEHNR, FQNEAQ (reference sequence). CDR3 length: 11 amino acids. Profiled with immunoSEQ multiplex PCR; TCRdb holds only in-frame clones, not every one. The sample shows roughly 2.2 million clones, roughly 90% of them seen only once. Notes on this clone: Its antigen is currently unknown.

The sequenced sample was naive CD4+ T cells from PBMCs. Noted subset: CD45RA+ positively selected. The gene calls are TRBV7-9 and TRBJ2-1; D not certain. The receptor comes from a man in his late teens or twenties in good health. Some clones in this sample may be carry-over from other donors' samples. CDR3 region: CASSSFYEQFF. CDR3 nucleotide sequence: TGTGCCAGCAGCTCCTTCTATGAGCAGTTCTTC.